The 14 T cell receptor beta chains in this list originate from one sample, sequenced in a study of T-cell memory formation after mild COVID-19. TCRdb re-called the 5' RACE reads through MiXCR, storing one row per CDR3 protein. Here the sample spans 200,000 to 250,000 distinct CDR3 sequences, 8% to 9.5% being singletons. Input material: PBMCs or a T cell subset sorted from them (not recorded which). The receptors here all came from a man younger than 35 who had mild COVID-19 (a few samples of this study predate the infection). Cell type and time point are not known.

This clonotype was observed a few times. V is TRBV2 and J is TRBJ2-3; possible D gene TRBD2, 5 bases. Between the trimmed V and J ends, which lost 6 bases and 2 bases, there was a span of 12 bases. Germline assignment: CDR1 SNHLY and CDR2 FYNNEI. The CDR3 sequence is 14 residues long. The CDR3, as DNA: TGTGCCAGCAGCGGACTGTCTTCCACAGATACGCAGTATTTT. It is translated as CASSGLSSTDTQYF.

This clonotype has more than one count but fewer than ten. This sequence joins TRBV20-1 and TRBJ2-7; D perhaps matches TRBD1 (6 bases). CDR1 is DFQATT, CDR2 SNEGSKA, per germline (reference sequence). This CDR3 contains 13 residues. Trimming removed 5 bases from V and 2 bases from J, with 13 bases in between. CDR3 sequence: CSAARTDAYEQYV. The CDR3 DNA reads TGCAGTGCTGCCCGGACAGACGCCTACGAGCAGTACGTC.

The table lists this clonotype with many counts. The chain is built from TRBV4-3 and TRBJ2-3; D may be TRBD1 or TRBD2 (6 bases each). This CDR3 has 16 residues. Germline CDR1 and CDR2: LGHNA and YSLEER. V lost 4 bases and J 2 bases, leaving 16 bases between the germline ends. The CDR3 loop reads CASSPIGGALTDTQYF. As DNA, the CDR3 is TGCGCCAGCAGCCCCATCGGGGGCGCTCTCACAGATACGCAGTATTTT.

This clonotype was detected only a few times. The V and J genes are TRBV5-4 and TRBJ2-5, with a possible D match to TRBD2 (6 bases). The CDR3 is 14 amino acids. Germline CDR1 and CDR2: SGHNT and YYREEE (reference sequence). V was shortened by 3 bases and J by 4 bases, with 13 bases between the two germline ends. DNA of the CDR3: TGTGCCAGCAGCTCCCAAGCCGGGGGAGAGACCCAGTACTTC. Encoded protein: CASSSQAGGETQYF. Drawing the rest from reference TRBV5-4 and TRBJ2-5, the complete variable domain is ETGVTQSPTHLIKTRGQQVTLRCSSQSGHNTVSWYQQALGQGPQFIFQYYREEENGRGNFPPRFSGLQFPNYSSELNVNALELDDSALYLCASSSQAGGETQYFGPGTRLLVL.

The chain is built from TRBV19 and TRBJ1-6; 7 bases fit TRBD1. J gave up 6 bases and V 6 bases, and 5 bases lay outside the gene matches. Germline CDR1 is LNHDA and CDR2 is SQIVND (reference sequence). The CDR3 is 14 amino acids. The CDR3 sequence is CASRTGLGNSPLHF. CDR3 bases: TGTGCCAGTAGGACAGGGCTTGGTAATTCACCCCTCCACTTT.

This clonotype was counted between two and nine times. The rearrangement uses TRBV6-6 and TRBJ1-5, with 7 bases that match TRBD1. V lost 2 bases and J lost 2; bases outside the gene matches: 12. Per germline, CDR1 MNHNY and CDR2 SVGAGI (reference sequence). CDR3 length: 18 amino acids. CDR3 residues: CASSYPPKTGFGNQPQHF. CDR3 nucleotides: TGTGCCAGCAGTTACCCCCCCAAGACAGGGTTTGGCAATCAGCCCCAGCATTTT.

This clonotype was detected only a few times. The chain joins TRBV27 to TRBJ2-5; TRBD2 matches 7 bases. Trimming at V came to 7 bases and at J to 5 bases, leaving 7 bases not matched to a gene. The germline V gene encodes CDR1 MNHEY and CDR2 SMNVEV (reference sequence). This CDR3 comprises 13 residues. The CDR3 is CASIGQGGETQYF. The CDR3 DNA reads as TGTGCCAGCATTGGTCAGGGAGGGGAGACCCAGTACTTC.

The rearrangement uses TRBV5-1 and TRBJ1-6; TRBD1 is a possible D gene (6 bases). Per the germline V gene, CDR1 is SGHRS and CDR2 is YFSETQ. The V end lost 4 bases, the J end lost 8 bases, and 13 bases lay between the germline ends. The CDR3 consists of 14 residues. This CDR3 reads CASSLQGSDSPLHF. The CDR3 coding sequence is TGCGCCAGCAGCCTACAGGGCTCGGATTCACCCCTCCACTTT.

The chain links TRBV21-1 to TRBJ2-2; the DNA was not used to check the table's D call, TRBD1. TRBV21-1 is a pseudogene. The CDR3 contains 17 residues. CDR3 sequence reads: CASPPAGGEANTGELFF. The CDR3 DNA reads TGTGCCAGCCCCCCGGCAGGGGGCGAAGCGAACACCGGGGAGCTGTTTTTT.

V usage is TRBV7-9 and J usage is TRBJ2-2; 11 nucleotides agree with TRBD1. This CDR3 contains 17 residues. In germline, CDR1 is SEHNR, CDR2 FQNEAQ (reference sequence). The junction had 7 bases not matched to a gene; V was cut back by 3 bases and J by 4 bases. The CDR3 reads CASSFRTGGRGTGELFF. Here the CDR3 DNA reads TGTGCCAGCAGCTTCCGGACAGGGGGCCGCGGCACCGGGGAGCTGTTTTTT.

This clonotype appeared many times. The J gene is TRBJ2-3, the V gene TRBV3-1; 14 bases line up with TRBD2. The CDR3 has 19 residues. Germline V gene sequence: CDR1 LGHDT, CDR2 YNNKEL (reference sequence). Unmatched junction bases numbered 8, after V lost 2 bases and J lost 1 base. CDR3 sequence (DNA): TGTGCCAGCAGCCAATGGGGGACTAGCGGGGGTCGGGGCACAGATACGCAGTATTTT. This encodes CASSQWGTSGGRGTDTQYF.

The genes are TRBV7-2 and TRBJ1-6; 9 positions agree with TRBD1. This CDR3 region has 14 residues. Germline lookup yields CDR1 SGHTA and CDR2 FQGNSA. V trimming: 2 bases; J trimming: 14 bases; junction bases outside the gene matches: 7. The CDR3 coding sequence is TGTGCCAGCAGCTTAATCAGGACAGGGGCTGCCCTCCACTTT. This codes for CASSLIRTGAALHF. The full variable domain, rest sourced from reference TRBV7-2 and TRBJ1-6, is GAGVSQSPSNKVTEKGKDVELRCDPISGHTALYWYRQSLGQGLEFLIYFQGNSAPDKSGLPSDRFSAERTGGSVSTLTIQRTQQEDSAVYLCASSLIRTGAALHFGNGTRLTVT.

This clonotype was seen only a few times. The chain has TRBV7-3 and TRBJ2-7, with D uncertain. Germline V lookup: CDR1 SGHTA, CDR2 FQGTGA. This CDR3 is 13 amino acids long. Trimming took 0 bases from V and 3 from J, leaving 6 bases between them. The chain's CDR3 is CASSLTPDYEQYF. Written as DNA, the CDR3 is TGTGCCAGCAGCTTAACGCCGGACTACGAGCAGTACTTC.

This chain connects TRBV25-1 to TRBJ2-1, with 7 bases fitting TRBD2. CDR1 and CDR2 (germline): MGHDK, SYGVNS. With 1 base clipped from V and 3 bases from J, the junction kept 12 bases outside the gene matches. This CDR3 comprises 18 residues. The CDR3 reads CASSELGLGGGDYNEQFF. DNA of the CDR3: TGTGCCAGCAGTGAATTGGGCCTCGGCGGGGGAGACTACAATGAGCAGTTCTTC.